This T cell receptor (beta chain) was sequenced during a study of cytomegalovirus exposure and HLA in healthy donors. Study-level points and caveats: Upon later analysis, HLA-associated TCR beta chains proved more clonally expanded than other, equally common chains. In an earlier analysis, about 87% or about 30%: the productive usage of most TCR beta V segments.

A note on this clone: Its antigen is not identified.

This PCR relied on a set of 60 Vbeta primers and 13 Jbeta primers. The assay was immunoSEQ multiplex PCR, and TCRdb's table has in-frame clones only and misses some. The data show under 150,000 clones, more than 60% seen once. There are 17 residues in the CDR3. CDR1 and CDR2 from the germline V gene are SGHRS and YFSETQ. V lost 1 base and J lost 5; bases outside the gene matches: 13. V gene TRBV5-1 combines with J gene TRBJ2-5; 8 bases are shared with TRBD2. This receptor was obtained from a woman between 18 and 29 years old in good health and CMV-seronegative. Input material: PBMCs. In DNA, the CDR3 is TGCGCCAGCAGCTTGAGTCCCTCGGAGCGGGAGATTGAGACCCAGTACTTC. As protein: CASSLSPSEREIETQYF.